This T cell receptor (beta chain) comes out of a study of blood T cells in healthy people across ages. Study-level information: About one barcoded beta molecule per two T cells came from capture by template switching.

This CDR3 is 18 amino acids long. Per the germline V gene, CDR1 is SGHTA and CDR2 is FQGTGA. Trimming took off 2 bases at V and 0 bases at J, with 14 bases between the two ends. Primed by a sample-barcoded 5' primer and a J-beta primer mix, a second PCR proceeded for roughly 6 to 12 cycles. From each sample, at least 2.5 million paired-end reads containing CDR3 were obtained. MiXCR, run by TCRdb on the 5' RACE reads, gives a single entry per CDR3 protein. The sample gives about 800,000 distinct CDR3 sequences, just under 25% of which show up once; 3.7% is in the top ten. The sample was also reused in another study, on T cells of mothers and their children. This second study notes: Samples were obtained from a few healthy Caucasian mothers and their six children. Over 10 million reads per mother and 2.5 million to 3 million per child were obtained.

The origin of this receptor is a boy aged 5-17 years in good health. This chain uses TRBV7-3 with TRBJ2-6, with TRBD1 as a possible D gene (5 bases). Source material: blood. The CDR3 loop reads CASSLLSGRASGANVLTF. DNA of the CDR3: TGTGCCAGCAGCTTATTGTCGGGCAGGGCCTCTGGGGCCAACGTCCTGACTTTC.